The present entry profiles one T cell receptor (beta chain) with its context. The sample originates from a study of blood T cell repertoires in COVID-19. Study in general: COVID-19 samples collected from the United States, Italy and Spain covered acute and convalescent phases.

How the authors handled the data: Reference gene primers were amplified, and this amplification served to estimate nucleated cell counts. This table comes from immunoSEQ multiplex PCR, and its TCRdb copy is limited to in-frame clones, with some not included. D and trimming come from the DNA, and the V and J calls and clone size come from that table. The sample yields roughly 170,000 clones, approximately 90% seen once. V was trimmed by 3 bases and J by 10 bases, leaving 16 bases between them. CDR3 length: 14 residues. Germline CDR1 and CDR2: SGHTA and FQGNSA. The sequencing input was peripheral blood. This chain joins TRBV7-2 and TRBJ2-1, with D unresolved. The TCR comes from a woman younger than 30 who had recovered from COVID-19. Here the CDR3 DNA reads TGTGCCAGCAGCTTCTCTAACCTCAATAGCGAGCAGTTCTTC. It codes for CASSFSNLNSEQFF.